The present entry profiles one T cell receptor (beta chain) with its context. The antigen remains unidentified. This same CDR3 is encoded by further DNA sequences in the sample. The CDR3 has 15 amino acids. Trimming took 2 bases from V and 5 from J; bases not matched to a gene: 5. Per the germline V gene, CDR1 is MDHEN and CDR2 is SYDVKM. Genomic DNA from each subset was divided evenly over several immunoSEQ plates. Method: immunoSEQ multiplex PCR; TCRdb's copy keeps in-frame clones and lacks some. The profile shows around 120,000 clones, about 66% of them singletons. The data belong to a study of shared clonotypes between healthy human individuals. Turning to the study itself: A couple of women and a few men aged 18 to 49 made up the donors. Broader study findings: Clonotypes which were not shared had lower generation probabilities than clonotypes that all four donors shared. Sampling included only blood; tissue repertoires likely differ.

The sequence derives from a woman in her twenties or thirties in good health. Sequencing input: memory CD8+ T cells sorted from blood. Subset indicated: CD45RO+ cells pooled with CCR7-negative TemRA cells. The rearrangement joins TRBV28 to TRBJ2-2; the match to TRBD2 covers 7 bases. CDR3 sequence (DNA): TGTGCCAGCAGTTTAGCGGGAGTAGAGACCGGGGAGCTGTTTTTT. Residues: CASSLAGVETGELFF.